This T cell receptor (beta chain) was recorded in a study of technical replicates of blood from a few donors. Per germline, CDR1 MNHEY and CDR2 SVGAGI. Trimming took 10 bases from V and 8 from J, leaving 18 bases between them. The CDR3 sequence is 14 residues long. Libraries were prepared by immunoSEQ multiplex PCR; TCRdb keeps only in-frame clonotypes and omits some of them. Of some 70,000 clones listed, roughly nine tenths are singletons. V gene TRBV6-5 combines with J gene TRBJ1-6, with D perhaps TRBD1 (5 bases). This TCR was recovered from a human donor in good health. Some clones in this sample may be carry-over from other donors' samples. The specimen was PBMCs. CDR3 in amino acids: CATRLEGLDSPLHF. CDR3 DNA sequence: TGTGCCACCCGACTTGAGGGACTGGATTCACCCCTCCACTTT.